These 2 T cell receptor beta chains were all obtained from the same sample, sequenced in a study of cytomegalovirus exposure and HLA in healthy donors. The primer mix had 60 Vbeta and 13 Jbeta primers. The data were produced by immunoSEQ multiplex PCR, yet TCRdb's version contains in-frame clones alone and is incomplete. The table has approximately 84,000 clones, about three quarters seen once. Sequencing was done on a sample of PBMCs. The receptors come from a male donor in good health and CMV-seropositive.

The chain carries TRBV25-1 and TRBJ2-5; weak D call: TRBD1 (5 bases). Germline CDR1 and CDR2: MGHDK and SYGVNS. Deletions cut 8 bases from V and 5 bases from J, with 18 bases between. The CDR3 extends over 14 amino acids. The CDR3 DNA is TGTGCCAGCTCTCCTGGGGCAGGTGGGGAGACCCAGTACTTC. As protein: CASSPGAGGETQYF.

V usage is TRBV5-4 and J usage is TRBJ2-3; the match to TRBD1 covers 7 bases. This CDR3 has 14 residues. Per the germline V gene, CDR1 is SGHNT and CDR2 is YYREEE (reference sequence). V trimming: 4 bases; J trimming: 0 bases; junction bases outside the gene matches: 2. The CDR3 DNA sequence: TGTGCCAGCAGCCCGGACAGGAGCACAGATACGCAGTATTTT. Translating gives CASSPDRSTDTQYF. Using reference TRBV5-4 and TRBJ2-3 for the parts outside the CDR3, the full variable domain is ETGVTQSPTHLIKTRGQQVTLRCSSQSGHNTVSWYQQALGQGPQFIFQYYREEENGRGNFPPRFSGLQFPNYSSELNVNALELDDSALYLCASSPDRSTDTQYFGPGTRLTVL.